This T cell receptor beta chain stems from a study of blood T cell repertoires in COVID-19. Study information: Acute-phase and convalescent COVID-19 samples originated in the United States, Italy and Spain. T cells, B-cell-depleted T cells, or PBMCs supplied cDNA or gDNA.

This CDR3 has 16 amino acids. With 3 bases clipped from V and 3 bases from J, the junction kept 3 bases outside the gene matches. Germline V gives CDR1 SGDLS, CDR2 YYNGEE. Repertoires were generated with immunoSEQ multiplex PCR, while TCRdb's copy carries only in-frame clones and drops some. Seen here are around 30,000 clones, around 86% observed once, and the top ten hold less than 7%. Sequenced input: peripheral blood. This receptor was identified in a woman of 80 years or more with active or convalescent COVID-19. The J gene is TRBJ2-2, the V gene TRBV9; TRBD2 agrees at 12 bases. The CDR3 region has the DNA TGTGCCAGCAGCGAACTAGCGGGGGGCTACACCGGGGAGCTGTTTTTT. This translates into CASSELAGGYTGELFF.